In its sample, the clone carrying this T cell receptor beta chain was seen a few times. The antigen remains unidentified. Central memory, naive, regulatory and stem cell-like memory CD4+ cells were sorted by CD45RO/CCR7/CD25/CD127/CD95/CD27. The sample originates from a study of beta chain features in type 1 diabetes. Findings and limits, study-wide: Type 1 diabetes patients had TCRB CDR3s that were shorter (moderately but significantly so) in all four CD4+ subsets.

Per germline, CDR1 MDHEN and CDR2 SYDVKM. The CDR3 has 15 residues. The ends lost 6 bases at V and 3 bases at J; junction bases unmatched: 10. Every isolated RNA sample was fully reverse transcribed, so sequencing captured expressed TCRB transcripts. The protocol was immunoSEQ multiplex PCR, while the TCRdb copy is restricted to in-frame clones and leaves out a portion. The data contain 250,000 to 300,000 clones, roughly 25% of them seen just once; the ten biggest clones take up roughly 0.013%. V usage is TRBV28 and J usage is TRBJ2-7, with TRBD1 matching 8 bases. The sequenced sample was naive CD4+ T cells from blood. This sequence was found in a woman in her twenties or thirties with type 1 diabetes. CDR3 residues: CASRNGQGIGYEQYF. In DNA form, the CDR3 reads TGTGCCAGCAGAAACGGACAGGGAATAGGCTACGAGCAGTACTTC.